The source of this T cell receptor (beta chain) is a study of neurological immune-mediated disorders. Germline values: CDR1 SGHRS, CDR2 YFSETQ. V shed 0 bases and J shed 3 bases, with 12 bases lying between them. The CDR3 contains 15 residues. From the 5' RACE reads, TCRdb called clonotypes with MiXCR, one entry per CDR3 protein. Among fewer than 85,000 distinct CDR3 sequences listed, about 5% were seen once. This clonotype was counted many times. The study built unsorted libraries from 2 million PBMCs kept at -80 C. This TCR came from a woman in her seventies with multiple sclerosis. The sequenced material came from PBMCs. The chain is built from TRBV5-1 and TRBJ1-1; D perhaps matches TRBD1 (6 bases). CDR3 nucleotides: TGCGCCAGCAGCTTGGTTTGGGGGCTGGACACTGAAGCTTTCTTT. It encodes CASSLVWGLDTEAFF.